These 8 T cell receptor beta chains share one sample of origin, sequenced in a study of beta chain features in type 1 diabetes. No cognate antigen is known for these TCRs. Sequencing targeted expressed TCRB transcripts, as all isolated RNA had been reverse transcribed. Some clones are missing from TCRdb's copy, which holds only in-frame ones; the method was immunoSEQ multiplex PCR. The table lists about 660,000 clones, over 11% of them singletons. Study-level points and caveats: Across all four CD4+ subsets, people with type 1 diabetes showed modestly shorter TCRB CDR3s.

The material sequenced was naive CD4+ T cells from blood. These receptors originate from a man between 18 and 29 years old with type 1 diabetes.

In regard to this clone: At one end the junction does not follow the germline gene, possibly because of a read error. V and J are TRBV7-9 and TRBJ2-5, with 7 bases that match TRBD2. The last part of the DNA fits TRBJ2-7 better; the J call may be wrong. Germline V gene sequence: CDR1 SEHNR, CDR2 FQNEAQ (reference sequence). This CDR3 contains 14 residues. The CDR3, as DNA: TGTGCCAGCAGCCTAGCGGAGGTCTCCTACGAGCAGTACTTC. This gives the protein CASSLAEVSYEQYF.

The sample holds a few counts of this clone. V is TRBV18 and J is TRBJ2-1, with D perhaps given as TRBD1 or TRBD2 (6 bases each). V was trimmed by 3 bases and J by 7 bases, leaving 22 bases between them. Germline V lookup: CDR1 KGHSH, CDR2 LQKENI. The CDR3 contains 17 residues. CDR3 region: CASSPPGTGAIRNEQFF. The DNA for the CDR3 is TGTGCCAGCTCACCGCCCGGGACGGGGGCAATCCGGAATGAGCAGTTCTTC. Looking up the rest from reference TRBV18 and TRBJ2-1 gives the full variable domain: NAGVMQNPRHLVRRRGQEARLRCSPMKGHSHVYWYRQLPEEGLKFMVYLQKENIIDESGMPKERFSAEFPKEGPSILRIQQVVRGDSAAYFCASSPPGTGAIRNEQFFGPGTRLTVL.

The CDR3 loop reads CASSESRPNTEAFF. CDR3 DNA: TGTGCCAGCAGTGAAAGTCGACCGAACACTGAAGCTTTCTTT. V usage is TRBV6-1 and J usage is TRBJ1-1, with D unclear. The CDR3 runs 14 residues. Germline V gene sequence: CDR1 MNHNS, CDR2 SASEGT. V lost 2 bases, J lost 1 base, and 8 bases lay in between.

The chain couples TRBV7-9 to TRBJ2-3; D unresolved. V shed 1 base and J shed 0 bases, with 11 bases lying between them. The germline CDR1 and CDR2 sequences are SEHNR and FQNEAQ (reference sequence). This CDR3 has 16 residues. The CDR3 protein is CASSLVVRPSTDTQYF. In nucleotides, the CDR3 is TGTGCCAGCAGCTTAGTGGTCAGGCCTAGCACAGATACGCAGTATTTT.

This clone has a handful of counts. The chain employs TRBV2 and TRBJ1-5; D is unclear. The CDR3 totals 15 residues. The V end lost 3 bases, the J end lost 3 bases, and 12 bases lay between the germline ends. CDR1 SNHLY and CDR2 FYNNEI come from the germline V gene. The CDR3 loop reads CASSEARSLNQPQHF. CDR3 in DNA: TGTGCCAGCAGTGAGGCGCGGAGTCTCAATCAGCCCCAGCATTTT.

This clone has just a few counts. The V and J genes are TRBV4-3 and TRBJ2-2; TRBD2 aligns across 10 bases. The V gene's germline CDR1 is LGHNA and CDR2 YSLEER. The CDR3 has 15 residues. The V segment lost 3 bases and the J segment 5 bases; nucleotides outside the gene matches: 3. CDR3 nucleotides: TGCGCCAGCAGCCACCCGGGACTAGCGACCGGGGAGCTGTTTTTT. Protein product: CASSHPGLATGELFF.

J is TRBJ1-2 and V is TRBV28; D remains ambiguous. Between the trimmed V and J ends, which lost 4 bases and 2 bases, there was a span of 11 bases. This CDR3 is 14 amino acids long. The germline V gene has CDR1 MDHEN and CDR2 SYDVKM. CDR3 region: CASSSHPGNYGYTF. In nucleotides, the CDR3 is TGTGCCAGCAGTTCCCATCCCGGGAACTATGGCTACACCTTC.

The chain has TRBV27 and TRBJ2-7, with 7 bases identical to TRBD1. The germline V gene encodes CDR1 MNHEY and CDR2 SMNVEV (reference sequence). CDR3 length: 16 residues. V lost 5 bases, J lost 5 bases, and 15 bases stayed unmatched. CDR3 sequence: CASSLRGTPGGNEQYF. In nucleotides, the CDR3 is TGTGCCAGCAGTCTTCGTGGGACCCCAGGGGGAAACGAGCAGTACTTC.